These T cell receptor beta chains were read from a single sample in a study of blood T cell repertoires in COVID-19. Libraries were prepared by immunoSEQ multiplex PCR; TCRdb keeps only in-frame clonotypes and omits some of them. The sample yields about 100,000 clones, roughly 80% seen once. The sequencing sample was made of peripheral blood. Receptors were obtained from a woman over 75 with active or convalescent COVID-19. CDR3s include the opening cysteine and the closing phenylalanine or tryptophan. D genes are given only for firm matches. Rows may omit the clone size; those that give it use once, few, many or a size class.

TGCGCCAGCAGCAACTCCGGGACAGGGTCAGATACGCAGTATTTT,CASSNSGTGSDTQYF,TRBV5-1,TRBD1,NA,TRBJ2-3
TGTGCCATCAGTGAAACGGGAACTGGAGACACCATATATTTT,CAISETGTGDTIYF,TRBV10-3,NA,NA,TRBJ1-3
TGTGCCAGCAGCCCGAACAGGGGGCGCGCCGGGGAGCTGTTTTTT,CASSPNRGRAGELFF,TRBV11-2,TRBD1,few,TRBJ2-2
TGTGCCAGCAGGGACAGTGGGGGCAATCAGCCCCAGCATTTT,CASRDSGGNQPQHF,TRBV28,NA,NA,TRBJ1-5
TGTGCCAGCAGTTACGCCAGCGGGGATTACGAGCAGTACTTC,CASSYASGDYEQYF,TRBV6-5,TRBD2,NA,TRBJ2-7
TGTGCCAGCAGACCCGGGGGATTTTCGGGTAATGAGCAGTTCTTC,CASRPGGFSGNEQFF,TRBV9,NA,NA,TRBJ2-1
TGTGCCAGCAGCCCGATGGGACAGGGATTCGGAAAACTGTTTTTT,CASSPMGQGFGKLFF,TRBV7-2,TRBD1,NA,TRBJ1-4
TGTGCCACCAGAGGCGGGGGTAGCACAGATACGCAGTATTTT,CATRGGGSTDTQYF,TRBV24-1,TRBD2,NA,TRBJ2-3
TGTGCCACCAGTCCCCCGGGACAGGAAGAGACCCAGTACTTC,CATSPPGQEETQYF,TRBV15,TRBD1,NA,TRBJ2-5
TGTGCCAGCAGCACTAGCGGGAACACCGGGGAGCTGTTTTTT,CASSTSGNTGELFF,TRBV6-5,TRBD2,NA,TRBJ2-2
TGTGCCAGCAGTTTATCGGTCGGGACAAAAAAACTGTTTTTT,CASSLSVGTKKLFF,TRBV27,NA,once,TRBJ1-4
TGTGCCAGCAGCGTCGGTACTAGCGGTTCCTACAATGAGCAGTTCTTC,CASSVGTSGSYNEQFF,TRBV9,TRBD2,NA,TRBJ2-1
TGTGCCAGCAGCTTATCGGGGTTTGGCTCCTACAATGAGCAGTTCTTC,CASSLSGFGSYNEQFF,TRBV11-3,NA,NA,TRBJ2-1
TGCGCCAGCAGCCATAGCGGGGGGGCGGGCACCGGGGAGCTGTTTTTT,CASSHSGGAGTGELFF,TRBV4-1,TRBD2,NA,TRBJ2-2
TGTGCCAGCAGTTGGACCTACGGGACAGGGGGCAATCAGCCCCAGCATTTT,CASSWTYGTGGNQPQHF,TRBV27,TRBD1,NA,TRBJ1-5
TGTGCCAGCAGCAACCGGGACAGCGATGTTGAGCAGTACTTC,CASSNRDSDVEQYF,TRBV6-6,TRBD1,NA,TRBJ2-7
TGTGCCAGCAGTTTTCGGCAGGGCACCGGGGAGCTGTTTTTT,CASSFRQGTGELFF,TRBV28,NA,NA,TRBJ2-2
TGTGCCAGCAGTAACACAGGGTCTAATGAAAAACTGTTTTTT,CASSNTGSNEKLFF,TRBV6-5,NA,once,TRBJ1-4
TGTGCCAGTAGCACCCTCATTCCTCCCAGGGCAGGGAACACTGAAGCTTTCTTT,CASSTLIPPRAGNTEAFF,TRBV19,NA,NA,TRBJ1-1
TGTGCCAGCAGCCCAACCTCGGAGGTTGGCTACACCTTC,CASSPTSEVGYTF,TRBV7-9,NA,NA,TRBJ1-2
TGTGCCAGCAGGGGGCCTACCAATCAGCCCCAGCATTTT,CASRGPTNQPQHF,TRBV28,NA,NA,TRBJ1-5
TGTGCCAGCAGTTTAGAGCCTCCGGGACAGGGCCACTACGAGCAGTACTTC,CASSLEPPGQGHYEQYF,TRBV27,TRBD1,few,TRBJ2-7
TGTGCCAGCAGCTTATCCTCGGGAGGCTCCTACGAGCAGTACTTC,CASSLSSGGSYEQYF,TRBV7-2,TRBD2,NA,TRBJ2-7
TGTGCCAGCAGTTCTCGCCCCGACAGGGGCAATGAAAAACTGTTTTTT,CASSSRPDRGNEKLFF,TRBV28,TRBD1,few,TRBJ1-4
TGTGCCAGCTCACTTCGTGGACAGCCTAACCGGAGAAATCAAGCTTTCTTT,CASSLRGQPNRRNQAFF,TRBV18,NA,NA,TRBJ1-1
TGTGCCAGCCGCTTGGGCTTTTCATGGAACTTC,CASRLGFSWNF,TRBV28,NA,NA,TRBJ2-4
TGTGCCAGCAGTCCGCGGGGGTACACTGAAGCTTTCTTT,CASSPRGYTEAFF,TRBV5-4,NA,NA,TRBJ1-1
TGTGCCAGCTTCTCACGCGGGGGGGCGGGGGAGCAGTTCTTC,CASFSRGGAGEQFF,TRBV27,TRBD2,NA,TRBJ2-1
TGTGCCAGCAGTTACCTTTTGGCGGCAAGTGGCTACACCTTC,CASSYLLAASGYTF,TRBV6-2/TRBV6-3,NA,NA,TRBJ1-2
TGTGCCACCAGCAGAGATAGGGGGCATTGGGGCTACACCTTC,CATSRDRGHWGYTF,TRBV15,TRBD1,NA,TRBJ1-2
TGTGCCAGCAGTGAATATCAGGGCCCAGCTTCAACTAATGAAAAACTGTTTTTT,CASSEYQGPASTNEKLFF,TRBV25-1,NA,NA,TRBJ1-4
TGTGCCAGCAGCGTGACAGGGGCGCAAACCGGGGAGCTGTTTTTT,CASSVTGAQTGELFF,TRBV28,TRBD1,NA,TRBJ2-2
TGTGCCAGCAGCTTGTGGCCTCCCATCTACGAGCAGTACTTC,CASSLWPPIYEQYF,TRBV5-6,NA,NA,TRBJ2-7
TGTGCCAGCAGTGAACTCAATTCACCCCTCCACTTT,CASSELNSPLHF,TRBV25-1,NA,once,TRBJ1-6
TGTGCCAGCAGACGGGACACCCGGGGCAATCAGCCCCAGCATTTT,CASRRDTRGNQPQHF,TRBV6-6,NA,NA,TRBJ1-5
TGCGCCAGCAGATCAGGGGACACGGGCGGTGAAAAACTGTTTTTT,CASRSGDTGGEKLFF,TRBV10-2,NA,NA,TRBJ1-4
TGTGCCAGCAGCCCAAGCGGGGGGGACGAGCAGTACTTC,CASSPSGGDEQYF,TRBV4-2,TRBD2,NA,TRBJ2-7
TGTGCCAGTAGTACGGGGATAGTGGCTGGAAACACCATATATTTT,CASSTGIVAGNTIYF,TRBV19,NA,NA,TRBJ1-3
TGTGCCAGCAGCTTAAGAGGGTACGGGGGACAGGCCTACGAGCAGTACTTC,CASSLRGYGGQAYEQYF,TRBV11-2,TRBD1,NA,TRBJ2-7
TGTGCCAGCCACCCCGGCCTCCAGCGTGAAGCTTTCTTT,CASHPGLQREAFF,TRBV28,NA,NA,TRBJ1-1
TGTGCCAGCAGTGTGGGACAGGGAAACACCATATATTTT,CASSVGQGNTIYF,TRBV28,TRBD1,NA,TRBJ1-3
TGTGCCAGCAGTTTAGGACGGAGGACTGAAGCTTTCTTT,CASSLGRRTEAFF,TRBV28,NA,NA,TRBJ1-1
TGTGCCAGCTATCAGGCCGGATCACCCCTCCACTTT,CASYQAGSPLHF,TRBV6-6,NA,few,TRBJ1-6
TGTGCCATCAGTGTTACAGGGACAGACTCCTATAATTCACCCCTCCACTTT,CAISVTGTDSYNSPLHF,TRBV10-3,TRBD1,NA,TRBJ1-6
TGTGCCAGCAGTGGCGCTTTTGGGGGAGGGTCCTACAATGAGCAGTTCTTC,CASSGAFGGGSYNEQFF,TRBV2,TRBD2,NA,TRBJ2-1
TGTGCCAGCAGTCCGATGGACAGGGCCGGGGAGCTGTTTTTT,CASSPMDRAGELFF,TRBV27,TRBD1,NA,TRBJ2-2